This record concerns one TCR beta chain sequence. Germline values: CDR1 KGHSH, CDR2 LQKENI. V was pared by 3 bases and J by 5 bases, with 20 bases of the junction left unmatched. The CDR3 length is 22 residues. The data were taken from a study of shared clonotypes between healthy human individuals. On sorted subsets, replicate PCRs used approximately 200 ng DNA, or 27,000 or so T cell genomes. Measured with immunoSEQ multiplex PCR; TCRdb has only the in-frame clones, and not every one. The repertoire holds about 580,000 clones, with 98% as singletons. CD8 cells regarded as naive lacked CD45RO, were positively chosen for CCR7, and omitted terminally differentiated effector memory CD45RA+ cells.

The sequenced sample consisted of naive CD8+ T cells sorted from blood. This sequence originates from a man in his thirties or forties in good health. This chain uses TRBV18 with TRBJ2-2; 14 bases align to TRBD2. CDR3 in amino acids: CASSPSTPGLAGAGLRTGELFF. CDR3 nucleotide sequence: TGTGCCAGCTCACCTTCAACTCCGGGACTAGCGGGAGCGGGACTTCGGACCGGGGAGCTGTTTTTT. Using reference TRBV18 and TRBJ2-2 for the parts outside the CDR3, the full variable domain is NAGVMQNPRHLVRRRGQEARLRCSPMKGHSHVYWYRQLPEEGLKFMVYLQKENIIDESGMPKERFSAEFPKEGPSILRIQQVVRGDSAAYFCASSPSTPGLAGAGLRTGELFFGEGSRLTVL.